The clone carrying this TCR beta chain was detected ten times or more. Sample barcodes and UMIs were carried by the TCR alpha and TCR beta cDNA libraries that 5'RACE generated with constant-segment primers. TCRdb analysed the 5' RACE reads with MiXCR anew, one entry per CDR3 protein. The data show fewer than 70,000 distinct CDR3 sequences, with more than 9% seen just once and more than 1% held by the top ten. This sample is part of a study of T-cell memory formation after mild COVID-19. The V gene lost 3 bases and the J gene lost 0 bases, with 7 bases spanning the gap. The CDR3 spans 14 residues. The rearrangement joins TRBV12-3 or TRBV12-4 to TRBJ2-3, with a tentative D call TRBD1 (5 bases). Material for sequencing was PBMCs or a T cell subset sorted from them (not recorded which). The receptor was derived from a man between 18 and 35 years old who had mild COVID-19 (a few samples of this study predate the infection). Cell type and time point are not known. The chain's CDR3 is CASSLQGSTDTQYF. CDR3 bases: TGTGCCAGCAGTTTGCAGGGTAGCACAGATACGCAGTATTTT.